A single sample gave rise to the 16 T cell receptor beta chains below, sequenced in a study of blood T cell repertoires in COVID-19. The assay was immunoSEQ multiplex PCR, and TCRdb's table has in-frame clones only and misses some. Among approximately 110,000 clones listed, approximately 89% were seen once. Sequencing used peripheral blood. The receptors were gathered from a woman of 80 years or more with COVID-19, enrolled during active disease.

This clone occurred once. The rearrangement links TRBV5-8 to TRBJ1-2; tentatively, D is TRBD1 (5 bases). The CDR3 loop spans 14 amino acids. Trimming took off 5 bases at V and 1 base at J, with 12 bases between the two ends. Germline assignment: CDR1 SGHTS and CDR2 YDEGEE. The CDR3 region has the DNA TGTGCCAGCAGGCGGCCGGGGGTTAACTATGGCTACACCTTC. Translated: CASRRPGVNYGYTF.

V gene TRBV5-1 combines with J gene TRBJ1-1, with 8 positions matching TRBD1. Germline CDR1 and CDR2: SGHRS and YFSETQ. There are 14 residues in the CDR3. Trimming took 0 bases from V and 7 from J; bases not matched to a gene: 5. The CDR3 coding sequence is TGCGCCAGCAGCTTGGGGACAGGGCAGGGTGAAGCTTTCTTT. Its protein is CASSLGTGQGEAFF.

This clone was counted only a few times. V is TRBV7-6 and J is TRBJ1-1; 7 bases are a match to TRBD1. The CDR3 totals 18 residues. V was pared by 3 bases and J by 4 bases, with 17 bases of the junction left unmatched. CDR1 and CDR2 (germline): SGHVS, FNYEAQ. The CDR3 DNA is TGTGCCAGCAGCTTGCTTGGAGGGGGCGCTGGGGTGGGCACTGAAGCTTTCTTT. It codes for CASSLLGGGAGVGTEAFF.

V is TRBV11-3 and J is TRBJ2-3; D is unresolved. Trimming removed 1 base from V and 3 bases from J, with 5 bases in between. This CDR3 has 13 amino acids. The germline V gene encodes CDR1 SGHNT and CDR2 YENEEA. The CDR3 sequence is CASSLGGTDTQYF. In DNA, the CDR3 is TGTGCCAGCAGCTTAGGCGGTACAGATACGCAGTATTTT.

The genes are TRBV28 and TRBJ1-2; D is possibly TRBD1 (6 bases). Deletions cut 1 base from V and 4 bases from J, with 10 bases between. The CDR3 loop spans 14 amino acids. Germline V gives CDR1 MDHEN, CDR2 SYDVKM. The chain's CDR3 is CASSLYGTSYGYTF. The DNA for the CDR3 is TGTGCCAGCAGTTTATACGGGACAAGCTATGGCTACACCTTC.

The table lists this clone with a count of one. The chain employs TRBV5-1 and TRBJ1-6; no clear D gene. CDR3 size: 15 residues. In germline, CDR1 is SGHRS, CDR2 YFSETQ. Trimming shortened V by 4 bases and J by 5 bases, and 13 bases separated the two germline ends. The CDR3 region has the DNA TGCGCCAGCAGCGTATTGACGGGAGATAATTCACCCCTCCACTTT. This translates into CASSVLTGDNSPLHF.

The rearrangement links TRBV28 to TRBJ2-2; the D is unclear. The CDR3 consists of 13 residues. The V and J ends lost 1 base and 4 bases respectively, with 4 bases between them. Looked up from germline, CDR1 is MDHEN and CDR2 is SYDVKM. This chain's CDR3 is CASSLSLTGELFF. The CDR3 region has the DNA TGTGCCAGCAGTTTATCCCTCACCGGGGAGCTGTTTTTT. Variable domain in full (rest from reference TRBV28 and TRBJ2-2): DVKVTQSSRYLVKRTGEKVFLECVQDMDHENMFWYRQDPGLGLRLIYFSYDVKMKEKGDIPEGYSVSREKKERFSLILESASTNQTSMYLCASSLSLTGELFFGEGSRLTVL.

The chain couples TRBV28 to TRBJ1-4; maybe TRBD1 (5 bases). The CDR3 sequence is 15 residues long. V was trimmed by 6 bases and J by 0 bases, leaving 11 bases between them. Germline assignment: CDR1 MDHEN and CDR2 SYDVKM. CDR3 DNA: TGTGCCAGCAGACCTACAGGTGCAACTAATGAAAAACTGTTTTTT. This translates into CASRPTGATNEKLFF.

The chain combines TRBV10-3 with TRBJ1-2, with 8 bases matching TRBD1. CDR3 length equals 12 residues. With 6 bases clipped from V and 13 bases from J, the junction kept 10 bases outside the gene matches. The germline V gene encodes CDR1 ENHRY and CDR2 SYGVKD. CDR3 in amino acids: CAISPTGDRATF. The CDR3 DNA reads as TGTGCCATCAGCCCGACAGGGGACCGCGCCACCTTC.

The table lists this clone with a count of one. The genes are TRBV2 and TRBJ1-4; possibly TRBD1 for D (5 bases). The CDR3 contains 15 residues. Germline-derived CDR1 and CDR2 are SNHLY and FYNNEI. V dropped 4 bases and J dropped 7 bases, with 16 bases sitting between them. CDR3 amino acids: CASSVLGASSEKLFF. In DNA form, the CDR3 reads TGTGCCAGCAGTGTATTAGGGGCGAGTAGTGAAAAACTGTTTTTT. Complete variable domain (other parts from reference TRBV2 and TRBJ1-4): EPEVTQTPSHQVTQMGQEVILRCVPISNHLYFYWYRQILGQKVEFLVSFYNNEISEKSEIFDDQFSVERPDGSNFTLKIRSTKLEDSAMYFCASSVLGASSEKLFFGSGTQLSVL.

This clone has more than one count but fewer than ten. The rearrangement joins TRBV19 to TRBJ2-1, with TRBD2 matching 10 bases. Germline V gene lookup returns CDR1 LNHDA and CDR2 SQIVND (reference sequence). After removal of 1 base from V and 4 bases from J, the junction contained 7 bases not matched to a gene. The CDR3 is 17 amino acids. CDR3 in DNA: TGTGCCAGTAGTATAGTAACTAGCGGGAAGTTTTACAATGAGCAGTTCTTC. Protein sequence: CASSIVTSGKFYNEQFF.

This clone was detected only once. The chain has TRBV7-2 and TRBJ1-2; D is ambiguous. Looked up from germline, CDR1 is SGHTA and CDR2 is FQGNSA. V was trimmed by 5 bases and J by 8 bases, leaving 18 bases between them. The CDR3 sequence is 14 residues long. CDR3 DNA: TGTGCCAGCAGCAACACCGCTCCCGCTTTGGGCTACACCTTC. Protein: CASSNTAPALGYTF.

This clone has just a few counts. This chain uses TRBV5-1 with TRBJ1-6, with TRBD1 identical over 8 bases. Germline CDR1 reads SGHRS; CDR2 reads YFSETQ. V shed 3 bases and J 5 bases; nucleotides not matched to a gene: 4. CDR3 size: 15 residues. The CDR3 reads CASSSMGQDNSPLHF. The CDR3 DNA reads TGCGCCAGCAGCTCTATGGGACAGGATAATTCACCCCTCCACTTT.

J is TRBJ2-7 and V is TRBV27; 14 bases are shared with TRBD2. Germline V CDR1 and CDR2: MNHEY, SMNVEV (reference sequence). Germline trimming cut 4 bases from V and 1 base from J; bases unmatched to any gene: 18. This CDR3 is built from 21 residues. The CDR3 coding sequence is TGTGCCAGCAGTTCCAAAAAAAGGGGACTAGCGGGAGCGCCCAGTTCCTACGAGCAGTACTTC. Translating gives CASSSKKRGLAGAPSSYEQYF.

The J gene is TRBJ2-1, the V gene TRBV4-3; D might be TRBD2 (5 bases). V gave up 2 bases and J gave up 0 bases, with 14 bases separating them. The V gene's germline CDR1 is LGHNA and CDR2 YSLEER. The CDR3 extends over 17 amino acids. The CDR3 nucleotides are TGCGCCAGCAGCCAATTCCTGGCGGGTGGCTCCTACAATGAGCAGTTCTTC. This translates into CASSQFLAGGSYNEQFF.

A note on this clone: The same CDR3 can be traced to other DNA sequences in this sample. The chain couples TRBV5-1 to TRBJ1-1; TRBD1 matches at 7 bases. The CDR3 consists of 14 residues. V dropped 4 bases and J dropped 3; count of bases not matched to a gene: 6. Germline CDR1 is SGHRS and CDR2 is YFSETQ. This chain's CDR3 is CASSLQGLDTEAFF. The CDR3, as DNA: TGCGCCAGCAGCCTACAGGGGTTGGACACTGAAGCTTTCTTT.